This T cell receptor (beta chain) was observed in a study of OX40 agonist ivuxolimab in advanced cancers. Study-level information: Two patients with cutaneous melanoma and one with hepatocellular carcinoma, three in total, showed partial responses.

Details on this clone: Its antigen is as yet unknown.

The V and J ends lost 0 bases and 4 bases, in that order; junction bases with no gene match: 7. The CDR3 is 17 amino acids. Germline V gene sequence: CDR1 SGHVS, CDR2 FQNEAQ. Study observations and caveats: Dosing at 0.1 to 3.0 mg/kg was accompanied by clonal expansion of CD4+ and CD8+ blood T cells by week 6. What antigens the expanded peripheral T cells recognized was never established. The mean number of expanded clones was higher in CD8+ T cells than in CD4+.

TCRdb keeps only in-frame clones here, not all; method: immunoSEQ multiplex PCR. The sample holds about 13,000 clones; approximately 84% are singletons and the top ten take about 35%. This specimen consisted of CD4+ or CD8+ T cells sorted from blood, obtained in a trial of the OX40 agonist ivuxolimab. This clonotype originated in an adult with an advanced solid tumor such as melanoma, head and neck, liver or kidney cancer. This chain links TRBV7-8 with TRBJ2-1; TRBD1 agrees at 9 bases. The DNA of the CDR3 is TGTGCCAGCAGCTTAGCGGTCGAGACAGGGGGTTACAATGAGCAGTTCTTC. Protein: CASSLAVETGGYNEQFF.